The 30 T cell receptor beta chains below all came from one sample that was sequenced in a study of response to subunit inactivated influenza vaccine. A single record per CDR3 protein comes from TCRdb applying MiXCR to the RT-PCR reads. The table lists roughly 520,000 distinct CDR3 sequences, about 25% of them singletons. Sequenced here: CD4+ T cells sorted from PBMCs, sampled roughly 5 days after vaccination. These receptors originate from a man between 50 and 59 years old who received an inactivated influenza vaccine.

The DNA for the CDR3 is TGCGCCAGCAGCCAAGGAAACGGGAATAATGAAAAACTGTTTTTT. This encodes CASSQGNGNNEKLFF. The gene calls are TRBV4-1 and TRBJ1-4; no reliable D call. The length of the CDR3 is 15 residues. Per the germline V gene, CDR1 is MGHRA and CDR2 is YSYEKL. V lost 1 base, J lost 4 bases, and 10 bases lay in between.

This clonotype was seen a handful of times. The chain carries TRBV5-8 and TRBJ1-5; D possibly corresponds to TRBD1 (6 bases). The germline gives CDR1 SGHTS, CDR2 YDEGEE. The CDR3 spans 15 residues. Trimming removed 4 bases at V and 4 bases at J, with 15 bases between. CDR3 in amino acids: CASSPGTLPNQPQHF. CDR3 nucleotides: TGTGCCAGCAGCCCCGGGACATTACCAAATCAGCCCCAGCATTTT.

The chain recombines TRBV20-1 with TRBJ2-3, with a tentative D call TRBD1 (6 bases). The length of the CDR3 is 16 residues. Trimming removed 3 bases from V and 1 base from J, with 17 bases in between. The V gene's germline CDR1 is DFQATT and CDR2 SNEGSKA (reference sequence). CDR3: CSASGVPGAGTDTQYF. The CDR3 DNA reads as TGCAGTGCTAGTGGGGTCCCAGGGGCAGGCACAGATACGCAGTATTTT.

This clonotype has a handful of counts. The chain has TRBV7-2 and TRBJ2-5; D unresolved. The V gene lost 5 bases and the J gene lost 1 base, with 11 bases spanning the gap. Germline loops: CDR1 SGHTA, CDR2 FQGNSA. The CDR3 runs 14 residues. The CDR3 loop is CASSPGRVQETQYF. CDR3 in DNA: TGTGCCAGCAGCCCAGGACGGGTCCAAGAGACCCAGTACTTC.

V gene TRBV5-1 combines with J gene TRBJ1-3, with 11 positions matching TRBD1. The CDR3 is made up of 15 amino acids. V gave up 4 bases and J gave up 8 bases; unmatched junction bases: 8. CDR1 is SGHRS and CDR2 is YFSETQ in the germline V gene. The CDR3 bases are TGCGCCAGCAGCAAGCAGGACAGGGGGCTTGACACCATATATTTT. Its protein product is CASSKQDRGLDTIYF.

This clonotype was seen more than once but under ten times. V usage is TRBV18 and J usage is TRBJ1-1, with D possibly matching TRBD1 (5 bases). Trimming left V 2 bases short and J 2 bases short, with 15 bases between. This CDR3 has 16 residues. The germline V gene has CDR1 KGHSH and CDR2 LQKENI. DNA for the CDR3: TGTGCCAGCTCACCAGCAGGGATGGGTGTCAACACTGAAGCTTTCTTT. The encoded protein is CASSPAGMGVNTEAFF.

This clonotype was seen a few times. CDR3 residues: CASRRQGGTEAFF. CDR3 coding DNA: TGTGCCAGCCGACGACAGGGTGGTACTGAAGCTTTCTTT. V and J are TRBV7-2 and TRBJ1-1, with 7 bases aligning to TRBD1. Germline V gene sequence: CDR1 SGHTA, CDR2 FQGNSA. The CDR3 is made up of 13 amino acids. The V and J ends lost 8 bases and 5 bases, in that order; junction bases with no gene match: 8.

The chain couples TRBV10-3 to TRBJ2-3, with 7 positions matching TRBD2. J lost 1 base, V lost 5 bases, and 6 bases had no gene match. Per germline, CDR1 ENHRY and CDR2 SYGVKD. The CDR3 is made up of 15 amino acids. CDR3 sequence reads: CAISPQRDGTDTQYF. CDR3 in DNA: TGTGCCATCAGTCCCCAGCGGGATGGCACAGATACGCAGTATTTT.

This clonotype was counted between two and nine times. The chain links TRBV25-1 to TRBJ2-3; D is unclear. Germline CDR1 and CDR2: MGHDK and SYGVNS. The CDR3 totals 14 residues. Between the trimmed V and J ends, which lost 1 base and 2 bases, there was a span of 7 bases. DNA for the CDR3: TGTGCCAGCAGTGAATGGTCGTCCACAGATACGCAGTATTTT. Its translation is CASSEWSSTDTQYF.

This clonotype was counted ten times or more. The chain recombines TRBV7-2 with TRBJ2-1, with TRBD2 identical over 7 bases. This CDR3 spans 14 amino acids. After removal of 5 bases from V and 5 bases from J, the junction contained 6 bases not matched to a gene. Germline V lookup: CDR1 SGHTA, CDR2 FQGNSA. The CDR3 region is CASSPWGGHNEQFF. The DNA of the CDR3 is TGTGCCAGCAGCCCGTGGGGGGGTCACAATGAGCAGTTCTTC.

This chain joins TRBV7-9 and TRBJ1-1, with a weak D call TRBD1 (6 bases). The CDR3 consists of 14 residues. Trimming took off 5 bases at V and 3 bases at J, with 13 bases between the two ends. The V gene's germline CDR1 is SEHNR and CDR2 FQNEAQ (reference sequence). The CDR3 region is CASSPGDRYTEAFF. As DNA, the CDR3 is TGTGCCAGCAGCCCAGGGGACCGATACACTGAAGCTTTCTTT.

This clonotype was seen a few times. This rearrangement joins TRBV6-2 or TRBV6-3 to TRBJ1-2; 7 positions match TRBD1. J was trimmed by 2 bases and V by 4 bases; bases with no gene match: 10. There are 16 residues in the CDR3. Germline assignment: CDR1 MNHEY and CDR2 SVGEGT. The CDR3 region is CASSSFRGAYNYGYTF. The CDR3 coding sequence is TGTGCCAGCAGTTCTTTCAGGGGGGCCTACAACTATGGCTACACCTTC.

The chain recombines TRBV20-1 with TRBJ2-3; 8 bases are a match to TRBD2. The CDR3 extends over 16 amino acids. CDR1 is DFQATT and CDR2 is SNEGSKA in the germline V gene (reference sequence). V was pared by 7 bases and J by 2 bases, with 14 bases of the junction left unmatched. CDR3 bases: TGCAGTGGACGCCCGGGACTAGGCTCTTACACAGATACGCAGTATTTT. It translates to CSGRPGLGSYTDTQYF.

The table lists this clonotype with many counts. V and J are TRBV20-1 and TRBJ2-1; 8 nucleotides align to TRBD2. Per the germline V gene, CDR1 is DFQATT and CDR2 is SNEGSKA (reference sequence). J was trimmed by 7 bases and V by 8 bases; bases with no gene match: 10. The CDR3 spans 13 residues. The chain's CDR3 is CSSTPGGVNEQFF. The CDR3 bases are TGCAGTTCGACACCGGGGGGGGTAAATGAGCAGTTCTTC.

The genes are TRBV6-5 and TRBJ1-4; the D is unclear. Germline CDR1 and CDR2: MNHEY and SVGAGI. CDR3 length: 13 residues. V was clipped by 0 bases and J by 8 bases, with 7 bases between them. Here the CDR3 reads CASSYSKWEKLFF. The DNA for the CDR3 is TGTGCCAGCAGTTACTCGAAATGGGAAAAACTGTTTTTT.

In its sample, this clonotype was seen a few times. The rearrangement uses TRBV29-1 and TRBJ1-5; D remains unclear. Per the germline V gene, CDR1 is SQVTM and CDR2 is ANQGSEA. The CDR3 covers 13 residues. Between the trimmed V and J ends, which lost 0 bases and 1 base, there was a span of 4 bases. The CDR3 sequence: CSVEDGSNQPQHF. The CDR3 coding sequence is TGCAGCGTTGAAGATGGGAGCAATCAGCCCCAGCATTTT.

CDR3 nucleotide sequence: TGCGCCAGCAGCTTGGCTGTAGCGGCGATAGATGAGCAGTTCTTC. Translating gives CASSLAVAAIDEQFF. This chain uses TRBV5-1 with TRBJ2-1; D perhaps matches TRBD2 (6 bases). CDR1 and CDR2 (germline): SGHRS, YFSETQ. The CDR3 sequence is 15 residues long. Trimming stripped 0 bases from V and 8 bases from J, with 15 bases between.

The chain couples TRBV3-1 to TRBJ2-5; TRBD2 is a possible D gene (6 bases). There are 13 residues in the CDR3. The V gene's germline CDR1 is LGHDT and CDR2 YNNKEL (reference sequence). V was shortened by 6 bases and J by 4 bases, with 12 bases between the two germline ends. CDR3 sequence (DNA): TGTGCCAGCAGACTAGCTCAGGCAGAGACCCAGTACTTC. Translating gives CASRLAQAETQYF.

The chain uses TRBV12-3 or TRBV12-4 and TRBJ2-7; the match to TRBD2 covers 10 bases. CDR3 length: 17 residues. V shed 3 bases and J 7 bases; nucleotides not matched to a gene: 15. The CDR3 DNA is TGTGCCAGCAGTTTTAGCGGGAGGCCCCTTCCCTCGGGTGAGCAGTACTTC. Encoded protein: CASSFSGRPLPSGEQYF.

In its sample, this clonotype was seen a few times. V is TRBV5-1 and J is TRBJ2-1; tentatively, D is TRBD1 or TRBD2 (6 bases each). This CDR3 spans 15 amino acids. Looked up from germline, CDR1 is SGHRS and CDR2 is YFSETQ. V lost 6 bases and J 2 bases, leaving 15 bases between the germline ends. CDR3: CASTPRGVTYNEQFF. The DNA for the CDR3 is TGCGCCAGCACCCCGAGGGGGGTGACCTACAATGAGCAGTTCTTC.

The V and J genes are TRBV3-1 and TRBJ2-1; D call uncertain. Per the germline V gene, CDR1 is LGHDT and CDR2 is YNNKEL (reference sequence). V lost 1 base to trimming and J lost 6 bases, with 13 bases between them. This CDR3 is 15 amino acids long. The CDR3: CASSQVLRASNEQFF. CDR3 sequence (DNA): TGTGCCAGCAGCCAAGTGTTAAGGGCGAGCAATGAGCAGTTCTTC.

This rearrangement joins TRBV12-3 or TRBV12-4 to TRBJ2-7, with D maybe TRBD1 (5 bases). CDR3 length: 14 amino acids. Deletions cut 4 bases from V and 0 bases from J, with 10 bases between. The CDR3 here is CASSYRRPSYEQYF. CDR3 sequence (DNA): TGTGCCAGCAGTTACAGGCGCCCCTCCTACGAGCAGTACTTC.

V and J are TRBV7-9 and TRBJ2-2; D unresolved. The CDR3 covers 13 residues. The V end was cut by 1 base, the J end by 7 bases, with 7 bases between. Germline lookup yields CDR1 SEHNR and CDR2 FQNEAQ (reference sequence). Here the CDR3 DNA reads TGTGCCAGCAGCTTAGACTCTAACGGGGAGCTGTTTTTT. It is translated as CASSLDSNGELFF.

About this clonotype itself: At one of its ends the junction is not consistent with the germline gene, which may arise from a read error. CDR3 loop: CSAREEGGATYTQYF. CDR3 coding DNA: TGCAGTGCTAGAGAAGAGGGGGGGGCCACATATACGCAGTATTTT. This rearrangement joins TRBV20-1 to TRBJ2-3; tentatively, D is TRBD2 (7 bases). The CDR3 is made up of 15 amino acids. Germline V gives CDR1 DFQATT, CDR2 SNEGSKA (reference sequence).

As for this clonotype: The junction shows a germline mismatch at one end, possibly a read error. The rearrangement joins TRBV29-1 to TRBJ2-2; maybe TRBD2 (6 bases). Germline CDR1 and CDR2: SQVTM and ANQGSEA. The CDR3 has 14 amino acids. The CDR3 region is CSVPGVANAGELFF. The DNA for the CDR3 is TGCAGCGTCCCGGGGGTCGCGAACGCCGGGGAGCTGTTTTTT.

This clonotype was seen more than once but under ten times. The chain joins TRBV12-3 or TRBV12-4 to TRBJ2-1, with 12 bases matching TRBD2. The CDR3 extends over 15 amino acids. Trimming took 3 bases from V and 10 from J; bases not matched to a gene: 7. CDR3 region: CASSLTSGGSREQFF. The CDR3 DNA reads TGTGCCAGCAGTTTGACTAGCGGGGGTTCGCGGGAGCAGTTCTTC.

This clonotype appeared many times. The V call is TRBV20-1, the J call TRBJ2-3; TRBD2 matches at 10 bases. This CDR3 is built from 13 residues. The germline V gene has CDR1 DFQATT and CDR2 SNEGSKA (reference sequence). The V gene end was trimmed by 6 bases and the J gene end by 1 base; junction bases not matched to a gene: 1. CDR3: CSAGTSGTDTQYF. The CDR3, as DNA: TGCAGTGCCGGGACTAGCGGCACAGATACGCAGTATTTT.

The chain joins TRBV20-1 to TRBJ2-1; D uncertain. The V gene lost 2 bases and the J gene lost 6 bases, with 14 bases spanning the gap. CDR3 length: 14 residues. Germline V gene data show CDR1 as DFQATT and CDR2 as SNEGSKA (reference sequence). The CDR3 region is CSARLVLQRNEQFF. The DNA of the CDR3 is TGCAGTGCTAGATTGGTACTCCAGCGCAATGAGCAGTTCTTC.

The genes are TRBV6-1 and TRBJ1-1; unclear D gene. CDR3 length: 14 amino acids. The germline V and J ends were trimmed by 6 bases and 1 base, with 12 bases remaining between them. Germline lookup yields CDR1 MNHNS and CDR2 SASEGT. The CDR3, as DNA: TGTGCCAGCAGGAGCCGGGCCCAGAACACTGAAGCTTTCTTT. This gives the protein CASRSRAQNTEAFF.

V is TRBV28 and J is TRBJ2-3, with TRBD1 matching over 9 bases. Germline V gene sequence: CDR1 MDHEN, CDR2 SYDVKM. J gave up 4 bases and V 6 bases, and 8 bases lay outside the gene matches. The CDR3 is made up of 15 amino acids. CDR3 amino acids: CASRGGGQGPDTQYF. For the CDR3, the DNA is TGTGCCAGCAGAGGCGGGGGACAGGGACCAGATACGCAGTATTTT.